This T cell receptor (beta chain) was sequenced in a study of long-term antiretroviral therapy in people with HIV. With survey level as its setting, the immunoSEQ assay was v3.0. Using immunoSEQ multiplex PCR, the repertoire was profiled, and TCRdb retains in-frame clones only, with some absent. The data hold 7,800 or so clones, with over 75% observed a single time. Comments on this clone: Antigen specificity is unknown.

V shed 0 bases and J shed 4 bases, with 8 bases lying between them. The CDR3 extends over 13 amino acids. Germline CDR1 is GTSNPN and CDR2 is SVGIG (reference sequence). Points from the study as a whole: Gathering of blood took place between the mid-2000s and the late 2010s, possibly under older ART regimens. Pre-ART expanded TRB clones stayed dominant throughout, though often decreasing after ART.

The V call is TRBV30, the J call TRBJ2-3, with D tentatively TRBD2 (6 bases). The sequences come from unsorted PBMCs, collected 0.1 years after starting antiretroviral therapy. The TCR comes from a man aged 40-49 years with HIV. CDR3 in DNA: TGTGCCTGGAGTGTAACTAGCTCAGATACGCAGTATTTT. Translated: CAWSVTSSDTQYF.